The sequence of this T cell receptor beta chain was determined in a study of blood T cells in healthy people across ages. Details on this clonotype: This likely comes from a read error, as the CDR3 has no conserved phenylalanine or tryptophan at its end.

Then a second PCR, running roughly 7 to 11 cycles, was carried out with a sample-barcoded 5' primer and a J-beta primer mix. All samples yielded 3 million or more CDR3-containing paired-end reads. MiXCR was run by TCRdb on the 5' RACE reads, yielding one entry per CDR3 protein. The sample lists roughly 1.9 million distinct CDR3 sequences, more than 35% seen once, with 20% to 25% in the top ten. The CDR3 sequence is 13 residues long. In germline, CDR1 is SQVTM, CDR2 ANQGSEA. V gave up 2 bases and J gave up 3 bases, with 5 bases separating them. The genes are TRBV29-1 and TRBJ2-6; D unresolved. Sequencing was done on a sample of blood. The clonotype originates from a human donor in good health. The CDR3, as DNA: TGCAGCGTTGAATCTAGTGGGGCCAACGTCCTGACTTGC. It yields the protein CSVESSGANVLTC.